Sequencing of this TCR beta chain was carried out in a study of vaccination effects on CD4 cells after COVID-19. Study outcomes and limitations: The study dataset contains few convalescent patients and includes no early post-infection timepoints. Clones that were induced by infection or by vaccine showed marked contraction late after vaccination.

Produced via immunoSEQ multiplex PCR; TCRdb's table is partial and in-frame only. The table has under 35,000 clones, 55% to 75% seen once. Notes on this clone: Its matching antigen is unknown.

ViraFEST used viral peptide pools to expand antigen-specific CD4+ T cells before sequencing. When less than 13 days of culture had elapsed, CD4+ T cells were isolated. The infection with SARS-CoV-2 (confirmed by PCR) occurred in this person between March and December 2020. Material: CD4+ T cells from PBMCs cultured with a peptide pool, obtained before COVID-19 vaccination. The receptor was isolated from a human donor who had a prior SARS-CoV-2 infection.

In DNA, the CDR3 is TGTGCCAGCTCACCACTACGGACGGGGGGAAATCAGCCCCAGCATTTT. It yields the protein CASSPLRTGGNQPQHF. The chain joins TRBV18 to TRBJ1-5, with TRBD1 as a possible D gene (5 bases). The CDR3 loop spans 16 amino acids. Germline V gives CDR1 KGHSH, CDR2 LQKENI. V lost 1 base to trimming and J lost 4 bases, with 14 bases between them. Combining the CDR3 with reference TRBV18 and TRBJ1-5 gives the whole variable domain NAGVMQNPRHLVRRRGQEARLRCSPMKGHSHVYWYRQLPEEGLKFMVYLQKENIIDESGMPKERFSAEFPKEGPSILRIQQVVRGDSAAYFCASSPLRTGGNQPQHFGDGTRLSIL.